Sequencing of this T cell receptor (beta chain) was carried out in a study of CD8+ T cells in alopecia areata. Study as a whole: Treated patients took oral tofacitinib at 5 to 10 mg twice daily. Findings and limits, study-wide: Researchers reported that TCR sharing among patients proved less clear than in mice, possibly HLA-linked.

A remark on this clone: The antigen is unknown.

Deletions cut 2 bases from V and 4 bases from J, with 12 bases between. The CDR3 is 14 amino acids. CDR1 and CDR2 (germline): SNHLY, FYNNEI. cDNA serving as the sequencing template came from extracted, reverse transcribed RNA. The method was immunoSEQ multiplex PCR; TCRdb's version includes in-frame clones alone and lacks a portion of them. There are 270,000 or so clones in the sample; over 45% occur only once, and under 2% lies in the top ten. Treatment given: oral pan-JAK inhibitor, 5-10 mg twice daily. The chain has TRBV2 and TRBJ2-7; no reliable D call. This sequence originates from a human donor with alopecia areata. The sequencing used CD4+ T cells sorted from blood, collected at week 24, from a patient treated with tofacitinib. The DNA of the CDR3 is TGTGCCAGCAGTGAACCCACGGACCGGTACGAGCAGTACTTC. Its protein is CASSEPTDRYEQYF.